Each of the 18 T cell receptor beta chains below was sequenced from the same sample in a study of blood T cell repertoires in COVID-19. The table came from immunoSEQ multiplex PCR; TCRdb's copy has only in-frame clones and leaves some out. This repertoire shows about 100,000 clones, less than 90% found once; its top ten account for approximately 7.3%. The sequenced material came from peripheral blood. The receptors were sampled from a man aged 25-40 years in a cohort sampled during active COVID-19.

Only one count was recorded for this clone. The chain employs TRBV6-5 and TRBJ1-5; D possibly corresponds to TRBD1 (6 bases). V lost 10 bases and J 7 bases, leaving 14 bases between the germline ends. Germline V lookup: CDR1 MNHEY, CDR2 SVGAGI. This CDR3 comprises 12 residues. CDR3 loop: CATRRQGQPQHF. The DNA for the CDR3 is TGTGCCACCAGAAGGCAGGGGCAGCCCCAGCATTTT.

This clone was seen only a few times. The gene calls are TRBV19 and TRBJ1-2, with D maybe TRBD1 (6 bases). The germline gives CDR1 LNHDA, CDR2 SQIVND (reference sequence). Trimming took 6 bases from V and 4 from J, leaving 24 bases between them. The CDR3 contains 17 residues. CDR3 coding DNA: TGTGCCAGTAGCCCCACGGGAGGGCTTGGGGGCGGCTATGGCTACACCTTC. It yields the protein CASSPTGGLGGGYGYTF.

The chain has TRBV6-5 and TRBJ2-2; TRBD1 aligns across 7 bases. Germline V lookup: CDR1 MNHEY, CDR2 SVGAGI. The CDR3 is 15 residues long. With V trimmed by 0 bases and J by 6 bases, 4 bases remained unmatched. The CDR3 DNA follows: TGTGCCAGCAGTTACTCGACAGGGTTGGCCGGGGAGCTGTTTTTT. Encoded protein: CASSYSTGLAGELFF.

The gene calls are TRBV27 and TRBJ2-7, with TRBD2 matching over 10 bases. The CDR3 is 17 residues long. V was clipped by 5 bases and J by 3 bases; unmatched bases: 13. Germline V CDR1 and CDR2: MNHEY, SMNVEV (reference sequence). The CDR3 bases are TGTGCCAGCAGTCCGGGACTAGCGCCCCGGTCTAGCTACGAGCAGTACTTC. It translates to CASSPGLAPRSSYEQYF.

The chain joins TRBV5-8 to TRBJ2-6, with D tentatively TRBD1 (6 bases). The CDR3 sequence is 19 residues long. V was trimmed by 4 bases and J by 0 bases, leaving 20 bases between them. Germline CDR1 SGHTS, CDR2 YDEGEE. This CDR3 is CASSQRGWDTSSGANVLTF. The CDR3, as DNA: TGTGCCAGCAGCCAGCGCGGTTGGGACACCTCCTCTGGGGCCAACGTCCTGACTTTC.

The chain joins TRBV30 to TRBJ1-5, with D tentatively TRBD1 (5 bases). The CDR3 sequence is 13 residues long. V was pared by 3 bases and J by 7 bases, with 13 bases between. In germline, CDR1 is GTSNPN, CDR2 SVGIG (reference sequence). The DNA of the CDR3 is TGTGCCTGGAGGGCCAGGGCGGGGCAGCCCCAGCATTTT. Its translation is CAWRARAGQPQHF.

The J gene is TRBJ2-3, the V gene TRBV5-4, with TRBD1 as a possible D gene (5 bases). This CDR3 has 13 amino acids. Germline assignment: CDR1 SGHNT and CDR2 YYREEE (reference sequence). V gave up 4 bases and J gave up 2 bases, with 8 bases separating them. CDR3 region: CASSIGHTDTQYF. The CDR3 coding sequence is TGTGCCAGCAGCATTGGACACACAGATACGCAGTATTTT.

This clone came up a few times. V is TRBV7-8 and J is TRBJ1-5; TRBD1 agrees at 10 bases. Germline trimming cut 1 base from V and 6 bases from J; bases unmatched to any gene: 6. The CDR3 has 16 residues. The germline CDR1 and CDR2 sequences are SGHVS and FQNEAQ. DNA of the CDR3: TGTGCCAGCAGCTTAGAGACAGGGGGCCTCAGTCAGCCCCAGCATTTT. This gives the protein CASSLETGGLSQPQHF.

CDR3 residues: CATRKTAGGSNQPQHF. CDR3 in DNA: TGTGCCACACGAAAAACGGCAGGGGGGAGCAATCAGCCCCAGCATTTT. This chain uses TRBV19 with TRBJ1-5, with 7 bases identical to TRBD1. The J segment lost 1 base and the V segment lost 10 bases, leaving 13 bases of the junction unmatched. The CDR3 is 16 amino acids. CDR1 and CDR2 from the germline V gene are LNHDA and SQIVND (reference sequence).

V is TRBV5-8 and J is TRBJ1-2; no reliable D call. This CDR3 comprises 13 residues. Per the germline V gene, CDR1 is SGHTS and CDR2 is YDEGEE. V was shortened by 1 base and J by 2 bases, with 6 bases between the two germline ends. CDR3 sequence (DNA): TGTGCCAGCAGCTTGTACCGGAACTATGGCTACACCTTC. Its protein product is CASSLYRNYGYTF.

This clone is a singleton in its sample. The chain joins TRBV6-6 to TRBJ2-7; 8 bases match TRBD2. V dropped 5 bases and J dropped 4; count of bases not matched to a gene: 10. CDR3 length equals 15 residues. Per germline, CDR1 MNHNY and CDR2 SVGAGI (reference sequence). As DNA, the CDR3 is TGTGCCAGCAGTACCGGGGGGACTAGTGTTTACGAGCAGTACTTC. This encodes CASSTGGTSVYEQYF.

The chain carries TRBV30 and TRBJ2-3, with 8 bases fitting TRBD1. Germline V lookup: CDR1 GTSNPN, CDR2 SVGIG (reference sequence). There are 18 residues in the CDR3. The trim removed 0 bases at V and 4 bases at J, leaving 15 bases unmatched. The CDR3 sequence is CAWSVWRTGPVQADTQYF. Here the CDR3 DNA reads TGTGCCTGGAGTGTATGGAGGACAGGGCCCGTCCAAGCAGATACGCAGTATTTT.

The CDR3 spells CASGGQGAYEQYF. The CDR3 DNA follows: TGTGCCAGTGGAGGACAGGGGGCGTACGAGCAGTACTTC. The chain recombines TRBV2 with TRBJ2-7; 11 bases fit TRBD1. The CDR3 is made up of 13 amino acids. Germline CDR1 SNHLY, CDR2 FYNNEI. Trimming removed 9 bases from V and 4 bases from J; junction bases left unmatched: 5.

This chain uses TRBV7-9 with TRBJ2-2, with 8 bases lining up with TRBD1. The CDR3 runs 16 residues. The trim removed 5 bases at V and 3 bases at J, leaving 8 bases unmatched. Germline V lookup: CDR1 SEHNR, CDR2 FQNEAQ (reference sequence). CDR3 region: CASSRGQALYTGELFF. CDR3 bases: TGTGCCAGCAGCAGGGGACAGGCCCTCTACACCGGGGAGCTGTTTTTT.

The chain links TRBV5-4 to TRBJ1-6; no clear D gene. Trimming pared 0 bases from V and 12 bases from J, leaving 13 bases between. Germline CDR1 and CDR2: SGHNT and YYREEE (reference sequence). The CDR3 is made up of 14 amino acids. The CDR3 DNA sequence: TGTGCCAGCAGCTTGGCCGGGGTAACTGGACCCCTCCACTTT. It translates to CASSLAGVTGPLHF.

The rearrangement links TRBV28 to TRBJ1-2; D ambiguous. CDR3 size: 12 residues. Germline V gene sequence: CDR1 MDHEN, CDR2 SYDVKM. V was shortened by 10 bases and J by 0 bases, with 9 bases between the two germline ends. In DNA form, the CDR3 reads TGTGCCACCCAGAAAGCTAACTATGGCTACACCTTC. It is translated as CATQKANYGYTF.

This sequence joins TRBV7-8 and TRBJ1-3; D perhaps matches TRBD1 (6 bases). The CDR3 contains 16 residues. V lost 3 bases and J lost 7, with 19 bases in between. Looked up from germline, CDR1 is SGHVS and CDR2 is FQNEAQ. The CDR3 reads CASSLIGSLQGNTIYF. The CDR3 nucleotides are TGTGCCAGCAGCTTGATTGGCTCACTACAGGGTAACACCATATATTTT.

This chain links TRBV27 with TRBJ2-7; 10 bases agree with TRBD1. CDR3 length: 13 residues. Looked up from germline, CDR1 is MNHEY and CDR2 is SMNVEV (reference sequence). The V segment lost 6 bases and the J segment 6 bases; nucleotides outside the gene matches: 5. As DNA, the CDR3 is TGTGCCAGCAGGGGACAGGGGCTCGGCGAGCAGTACTTC. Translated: CASRGQGLGEQYF.